This entry describes one TCR beta chain. This clonotype was seen once. The antigen it binds to is not known. Base qualities were left out, and no much larger clone turns up one base away. The CDR3 has 11 amino acids, counting the end cysteine and phenylalanine. This entry keeps only the CDR3 DNA: 33 bases, framed from base 1. The germline V end is reduced by 11 bases and the J end by 6 bases; junction bases left unmatched: 7. Library preparation was by RACE. Sequencing was performed on a NextSeq 500. During library preparation, unique molecular identifiers were attached to individual cDNA molecules so that TCRs could be counted in a quantitative, reproducible way. From each blood RNA sample, both TCR alpha and TCR beta chains were sequenced. On the authors' methods: Samples had a median of about 96,000 TCRs, with a range from 23,224 to 690,600. V, J and CDR3 annotation of the TCR reads was carried out using the Decombinator software suite. For the PS versus PT1 abundance plots, all samples were subsampled to the same number of TCRs (28,000). Expanded TCRs were defined as absent before sensitization and observed at least eight times at the 2-week time point. The public sequencing data were trimmed at Q25 with fastp and processed into clonotypes with MiXCR by TCRdb, which kept only in-frame beta chains. Rows matching on CDR3 protein sequence are summarized as one entry with the most common DNA and genes. The V and J calls and clone size come from TCRdb's table, not from the authors' own analysis. Present in this sample are under 200,000 distinct CDR3 sequences, almost 30% of which were seen just once. The ten largest clones capture 2.9% of the sample.

According to the study, the label for this sample's time point signals: pre-sensitization, week 0. Reading the label with the study, this specimen's treatment or condition is: therapeutic diphenylcyclopropenone sensitization with weekly scalp DPC. At every patch-test visit, the blood draw took place before the patch test was put on. Eligible patients were aged 18 to 70, diagnosed with alopecia, deemed suitable for DPC therapy, and excluded if pregnant. Total RNA was isolated from unfractionated whole blood collected in Tempus Blood RNA tubes. The source of the sample is a study of human T cells and chemical hapten exposure (dated by TCRdb to the early 2020s). Study-level background: For sensitization, 2% DPC in acetone was applied to an approximately 2 cm by approximately 2 cm area of upper inner arm skin. The mostly female patient cohort included alopecia areata with under or over 50% scalp involvement, alopecia totalis and alopecia universalis. Blood samples were taken from patients before sensitization (week 0) and at 2, 6 and about 24 weeks after DPC sensitization. Patch testing was done on the upper back using Finn chambers containing 0.01% DPC, and results were scored after 6 days according to International Contact Dermatitis Research Group standards. Weekly therapeutic DPC doses were additionally applied to the scalp of patients throughout the approximately 23-week study period. In alopecia patients, the study followed how the peripheral blood TCR repertoire changed in vivo over primary and secondary sensitization to diphenylcyclopropenone (DPC), a hapten. Libraries were combined into a pool for sequencing, and differences in TCR yield between samples came mainly from small differences in library volumes within the pool. Roughly 30 alopecia patients provided blood for TCR sequencing at one to four time points (pre-sensitization, 2, 6 and 24 weeks). General conclusions and limits of the study: Because every patient had alopecia, a presumed autoimmune disease, the patients' immune response might differ from that of healthy individuals. After repeated subsampling, changes were observed in the strength of the expansion versus patch-test correlation and in the threshold at which the correlation became significant. Expanded TCRs formed significantly more large CDR3 similarity clusters than pre-sensitization or healthy control sets, consistent with antigen-driven responses. A positive correlation was found between the number of PT1 expanded TCRs and patch test score, with significance reached at thresholds 8, 16 and 32 but not 4. No change with DPC sensitization was found in the number of TCRs above 1 in 1000 frequency, and no evidence of global repertoire structure alterations was found.

This sequence uses TRBV12-3 or TRBV12-4 and TRBJ2-7, with 7 bases in between that match TRBD1. The sequenced sample was whole blood, obtained in connection with sensitization to the hapten diphenylcyclopropenone (DPC). This clonotype originated in a woman under 40 with alopecia areata. Some clones in this sample may be carry-over from other donors' samples. The CDR3 reads CAVATGVEQYF. The bases read TGTGCCGTAGCCACAGGGGTCGAGCAGTACTTC.